The clone carrying this T cell receptor beta chain was detected ten times or more. The data are from a study of T-cell memory formation after mild COVID-19. One entry per CDR3 protein, called by TCRdb with MiXCR from the 5' RACE reads. The sample has roughly 160,000 distinct CDR3 sequences, 11% seen once. The germline gives CDR1 SEHNR, CDR2 FQNEAQ (reference sequence). Trimming took 6 bases from V and 6 from J, leaving 10 bases between them. The CDR3 totals 12 residues. The source of this sequence is a man between 18 and 29 years old who had mild COVID-19 (a few samples of this study predate the infection). Cell type and time point are not known. The rearrangement links TRBV7-9 to TRBJ2-3; D is undetermined. What was sequenced was PBMCs or a T cell subset sorted from them (not recorded which). CDR3 coding DNA: TGTGCCAGCAGGCGGACGGTTGATACGCAGTATTTT. Translating it yields CASRRTVDTQYF.